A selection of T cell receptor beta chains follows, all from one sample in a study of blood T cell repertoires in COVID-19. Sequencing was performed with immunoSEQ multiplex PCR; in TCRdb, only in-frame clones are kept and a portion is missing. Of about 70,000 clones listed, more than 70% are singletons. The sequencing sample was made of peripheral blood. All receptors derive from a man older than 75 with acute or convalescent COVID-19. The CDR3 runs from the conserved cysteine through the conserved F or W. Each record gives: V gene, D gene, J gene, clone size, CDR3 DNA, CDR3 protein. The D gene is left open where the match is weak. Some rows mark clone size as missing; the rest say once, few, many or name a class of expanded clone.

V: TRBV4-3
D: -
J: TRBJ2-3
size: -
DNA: TGCGCCAGCAGCCAAGATCGGAGGGGTACAGATACGCAGTATTTT
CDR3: CASSQDRRGTDTQYF

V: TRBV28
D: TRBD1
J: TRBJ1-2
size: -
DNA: TGTGCCAGCAGTTTGACAGGGAATGCCTATGGCTACACCTTC
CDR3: CASSLTGNAYGYTF

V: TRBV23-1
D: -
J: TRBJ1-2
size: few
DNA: TGCGCCAGCAGCTCATCCGCCGGGACTAACTATGGCTACACCTTC
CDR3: CASSSSAGTNYGYTF

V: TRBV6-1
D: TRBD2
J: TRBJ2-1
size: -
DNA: TGTGCCAGCAGTGTACTAGCGGGGGGGGATCGATACAATGAGCAGTTCTTC
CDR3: CASSVLAGGDRYNEQFF

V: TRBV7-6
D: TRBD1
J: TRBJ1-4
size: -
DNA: TGTGCCAGCAGCTTGGGACAGGGTGTAACTAATGAAAAACTGTTTTTT
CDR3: CASSLGQGVTNEKLFF

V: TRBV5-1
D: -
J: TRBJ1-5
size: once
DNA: TGCGCCAGCAGCTTGGAATCCGGGAGAAATCAGCCCCAGCATTTT
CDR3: CASSLESGRNQPQHF

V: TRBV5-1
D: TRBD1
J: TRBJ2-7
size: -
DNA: TGCGCCAGCAGCTTGGATCCGGACAGGGGGCAGTACGAGCAGTACTTC
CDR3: CASSLDPDRGQYEQYF

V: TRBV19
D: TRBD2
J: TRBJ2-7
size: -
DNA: TGTGCCAGTAGTACCGGGACTAGCGGGGCCCACGAGCAGTACTTC
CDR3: CASSTGTSGAHEQYF

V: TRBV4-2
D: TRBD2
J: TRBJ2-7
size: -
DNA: TGTGCCAGCAGCCAATTGCGGGAGGGCTCCTACGAGCAGTACTTC
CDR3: CASSQLREGSYEQYF

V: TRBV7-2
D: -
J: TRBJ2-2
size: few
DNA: TGTGCCAGCAGCTTAGCCTCGGACTGGCGGTCAGTCGGGGAGCTGTTTTTT
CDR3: CASSLASDWRSVGELFF

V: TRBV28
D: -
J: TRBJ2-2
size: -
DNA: TGTGCCAGCAGTTTGGGACAAGCCGGGGAGCTGTTTTTT
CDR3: CASSLGQAGELFF

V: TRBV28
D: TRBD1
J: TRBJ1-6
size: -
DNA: TGTGCCAGCAGCCCCCTGGGGCAGGGGGTTGCCGCCTATAATTCACCCCTCCACTTT
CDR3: CASSPLGQGVAAYNSPLHF

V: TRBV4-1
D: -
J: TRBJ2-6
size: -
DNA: TGCGCCAGCAGCCAGGAGGGACAGCTATCTGGGGCCAACGTCCTGACTTTC
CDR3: CASSQEGQLSGANVLTF